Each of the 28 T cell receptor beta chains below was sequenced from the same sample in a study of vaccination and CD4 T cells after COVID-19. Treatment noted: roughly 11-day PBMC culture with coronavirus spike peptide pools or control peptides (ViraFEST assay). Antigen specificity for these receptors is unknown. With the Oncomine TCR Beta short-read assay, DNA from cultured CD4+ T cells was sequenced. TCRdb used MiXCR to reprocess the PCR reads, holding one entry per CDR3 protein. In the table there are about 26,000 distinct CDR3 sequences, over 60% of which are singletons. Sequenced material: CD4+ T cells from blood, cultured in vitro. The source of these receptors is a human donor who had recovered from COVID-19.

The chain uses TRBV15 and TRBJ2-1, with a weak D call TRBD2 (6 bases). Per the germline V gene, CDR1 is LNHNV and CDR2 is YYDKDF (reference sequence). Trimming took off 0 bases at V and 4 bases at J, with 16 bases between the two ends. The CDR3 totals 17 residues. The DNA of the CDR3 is TGTGCCACCAGCAGAGACATTACGGGAGCGGTGTACAATGAGCAGTTCTTC. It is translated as CATSRDITGAVYNEQFF. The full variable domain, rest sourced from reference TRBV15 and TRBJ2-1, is DAMVIQNPRYQVTQFGKPVTLSCSQTLNHNVMYWYQQKSSQAPKLLFHYYDKDFNNEADTPDNFQSRRPNTSFCFLDIRSPGLGDTAMYLCATSRDITGAVYNEQFFGPGTRLTVL.

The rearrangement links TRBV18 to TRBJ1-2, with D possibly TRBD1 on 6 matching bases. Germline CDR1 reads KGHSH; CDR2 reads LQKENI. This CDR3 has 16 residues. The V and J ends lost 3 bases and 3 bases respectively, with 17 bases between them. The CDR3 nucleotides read TGTGCCAGCTCACCGTCAACAAACAGGGCGGACTATGGCTACACCTTC. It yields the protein CASSPSTNRADYGYTF.

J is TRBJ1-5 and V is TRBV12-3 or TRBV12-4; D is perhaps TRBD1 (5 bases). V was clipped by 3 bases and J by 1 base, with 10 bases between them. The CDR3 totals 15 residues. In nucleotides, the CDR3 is TGTGCCAGCAGTTTGACACCAGGGAGCAATCAGCCCCAGCATTTT. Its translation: CASSLTPGSNQPQHF.

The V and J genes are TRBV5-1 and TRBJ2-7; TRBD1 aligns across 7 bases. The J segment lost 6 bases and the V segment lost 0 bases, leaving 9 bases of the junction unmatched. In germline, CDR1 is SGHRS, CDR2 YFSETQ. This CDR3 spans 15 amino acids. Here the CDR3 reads CASSLAPDRASEQYF. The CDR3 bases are TGCGCCAGCAGCTTGGCCCCAGACAGGGCCTCCGAGCAGTACTTC.

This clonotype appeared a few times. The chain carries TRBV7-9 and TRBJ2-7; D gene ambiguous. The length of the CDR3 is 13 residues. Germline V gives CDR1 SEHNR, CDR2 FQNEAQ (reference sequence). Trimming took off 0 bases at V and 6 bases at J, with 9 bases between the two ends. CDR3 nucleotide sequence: TGTGCCAGCAGCTTAGCGACGACGGGCGAGCAGTACTTC. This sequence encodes CASSLATTGEQYF.

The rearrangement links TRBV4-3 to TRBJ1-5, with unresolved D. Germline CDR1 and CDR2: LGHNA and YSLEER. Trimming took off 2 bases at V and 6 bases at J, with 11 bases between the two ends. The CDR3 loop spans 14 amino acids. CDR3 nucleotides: TGCGCCAGCAGCCAACATGGCAGTGGTCAGCCCCAGCATTTT. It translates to CASSQHGSGQPQHF.

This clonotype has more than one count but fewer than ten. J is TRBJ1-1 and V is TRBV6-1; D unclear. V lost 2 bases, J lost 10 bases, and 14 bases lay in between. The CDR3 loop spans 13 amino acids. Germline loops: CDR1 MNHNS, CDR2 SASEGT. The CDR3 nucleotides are TGTGCCAGCAGTGAATACGGGCAGGCGGTAGCTTTCTTT. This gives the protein CASSEYGQAVAFF.

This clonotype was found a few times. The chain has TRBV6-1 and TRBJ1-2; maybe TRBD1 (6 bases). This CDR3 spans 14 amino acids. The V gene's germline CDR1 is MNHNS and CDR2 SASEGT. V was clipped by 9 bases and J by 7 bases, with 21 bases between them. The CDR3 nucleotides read TGTGCCAGTATACAGGGTTTGGCCCGGAGTGGCTACACCTTC. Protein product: CASIQGLARSGYTF.

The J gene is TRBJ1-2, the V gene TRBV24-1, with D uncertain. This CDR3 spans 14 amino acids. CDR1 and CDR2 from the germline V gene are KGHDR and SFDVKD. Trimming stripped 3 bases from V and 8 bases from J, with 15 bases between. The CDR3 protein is CATSDPRRLRGYTF. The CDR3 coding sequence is TGTGCCACCAGTGATCCCCGGCGTTTAAGGGGCTACACCTTC.

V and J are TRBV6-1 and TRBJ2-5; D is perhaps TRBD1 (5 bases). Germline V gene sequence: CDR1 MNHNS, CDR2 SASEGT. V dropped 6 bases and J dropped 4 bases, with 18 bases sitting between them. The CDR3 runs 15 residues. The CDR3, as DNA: TGTGCCAGCAGACCCGGACCGTCCAGGGCAGAGACCCAGTACTTC. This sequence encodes CASRPGPSRAETQYF.

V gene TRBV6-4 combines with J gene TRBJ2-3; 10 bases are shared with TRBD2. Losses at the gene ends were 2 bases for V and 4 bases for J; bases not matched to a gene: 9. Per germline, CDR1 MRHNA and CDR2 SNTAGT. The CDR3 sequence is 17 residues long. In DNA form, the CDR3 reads TGTGCCAGCAGTGACGGGCTAGCGGGAGCTGAATCAGATACGCAGTATTTT. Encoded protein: CASSDGLAGAESDTQYF.

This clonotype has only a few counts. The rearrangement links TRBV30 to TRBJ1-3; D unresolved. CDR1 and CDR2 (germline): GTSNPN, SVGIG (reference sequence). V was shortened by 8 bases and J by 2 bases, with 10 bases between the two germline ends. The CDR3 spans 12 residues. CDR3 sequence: CATRRTGNTIYF. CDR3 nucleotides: TGTGCCACCAGAAGAACTGGAAACACCATATATTTT.

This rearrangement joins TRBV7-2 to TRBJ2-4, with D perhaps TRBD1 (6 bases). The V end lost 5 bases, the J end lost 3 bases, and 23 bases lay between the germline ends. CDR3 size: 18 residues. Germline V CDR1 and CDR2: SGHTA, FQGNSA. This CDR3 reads CASSPGVGAGVDKNIQYF. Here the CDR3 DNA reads TGTGCCAGCAGCCCAGGAGTAGGTGCAGGGGTCGACAAAAACATTCAGTACTTC.

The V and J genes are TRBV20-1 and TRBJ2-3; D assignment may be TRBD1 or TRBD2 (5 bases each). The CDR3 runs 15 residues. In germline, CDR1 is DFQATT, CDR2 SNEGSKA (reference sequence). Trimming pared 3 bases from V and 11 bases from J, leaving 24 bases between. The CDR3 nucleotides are TGCAGTGCTAGTTACATCCGGGACGAGGGGAGTAGGCAGTATTTT. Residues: CSASYIRDEGSRQYF.

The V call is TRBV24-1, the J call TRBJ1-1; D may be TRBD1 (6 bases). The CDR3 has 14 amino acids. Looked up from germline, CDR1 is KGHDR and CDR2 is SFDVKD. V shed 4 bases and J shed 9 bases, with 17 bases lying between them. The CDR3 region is CATSDHPSQGKAFF. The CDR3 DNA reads TGTGCCACCAGTGACCACCCCTCACAGGGAAAAGCTTTCTTT.

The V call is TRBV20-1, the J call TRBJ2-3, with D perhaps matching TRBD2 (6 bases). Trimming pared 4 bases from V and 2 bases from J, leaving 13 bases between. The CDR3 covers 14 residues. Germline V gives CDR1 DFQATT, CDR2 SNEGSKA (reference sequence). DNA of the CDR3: TGCAGTGCTACCACCGGGGACTTCACAGATACGCAGTATTTT. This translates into CSATTGDFTDTQYF.

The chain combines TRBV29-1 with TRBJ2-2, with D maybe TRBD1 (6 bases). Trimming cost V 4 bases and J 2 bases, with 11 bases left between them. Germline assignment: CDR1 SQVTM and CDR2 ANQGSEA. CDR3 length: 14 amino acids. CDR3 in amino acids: CSVVKGVNTGELFF. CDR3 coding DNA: TGCAGCGTTGTGAAGGGGGTCAACACCGGGGAGCTGTTTTTT.

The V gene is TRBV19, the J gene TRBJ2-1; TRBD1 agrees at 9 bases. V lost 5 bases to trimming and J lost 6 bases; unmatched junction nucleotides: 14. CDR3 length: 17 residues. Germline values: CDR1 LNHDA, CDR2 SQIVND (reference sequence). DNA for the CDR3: TGTGCCAGTAGTCCCCAAAACCGACAGGGGGGAGTCAATGAGCAGTTCTTC. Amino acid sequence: CASSPQNRQGGVNEQFF.

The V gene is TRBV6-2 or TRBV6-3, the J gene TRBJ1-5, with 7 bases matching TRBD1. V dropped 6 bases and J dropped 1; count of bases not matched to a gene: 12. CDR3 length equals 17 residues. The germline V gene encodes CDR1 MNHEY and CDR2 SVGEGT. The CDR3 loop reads CASRPSTGERSNQPQHF. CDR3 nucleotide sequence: TGTGCCAGCAGACCAAGTACAGGGGAGAGGAGCAATCAGCCCCAGCATTTT.

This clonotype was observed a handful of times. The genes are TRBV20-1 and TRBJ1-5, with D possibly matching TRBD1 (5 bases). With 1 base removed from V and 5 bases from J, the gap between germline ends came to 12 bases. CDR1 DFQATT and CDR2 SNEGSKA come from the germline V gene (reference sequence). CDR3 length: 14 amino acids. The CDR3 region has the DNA TGCAGTGCTAGAGGGGACCGTTACGATCAGCCCCAGCATTTT. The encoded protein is CSARGDRYDQPQHF.

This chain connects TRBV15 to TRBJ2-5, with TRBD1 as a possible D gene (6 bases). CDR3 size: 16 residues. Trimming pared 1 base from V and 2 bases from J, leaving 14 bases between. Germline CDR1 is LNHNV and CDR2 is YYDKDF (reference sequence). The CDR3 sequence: CATSRVRGSEQETQYF. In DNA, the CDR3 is TGTGCCACCAGCAGAGTCAGGGGCAGCGAACAAGAGACCCAGTACTTC. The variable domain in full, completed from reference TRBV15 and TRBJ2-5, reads DAMVIQNPRYQVTQFGKPVTLSCSQTLNHNVMYWYQQKSSQAPKLLFHYYDKDFNNEADTPDNFQSRRPNTSFCFLDIRSPGLGDTAMYLCATSRVRGSEQETQYFGPGTRLLVL.

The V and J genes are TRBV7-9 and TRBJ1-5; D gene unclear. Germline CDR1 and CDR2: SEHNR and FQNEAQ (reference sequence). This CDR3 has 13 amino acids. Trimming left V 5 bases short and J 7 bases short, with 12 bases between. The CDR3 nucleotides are TGTGCCAGCAGCGGAATTGGGCTGCAGCCCCAGCATTTT. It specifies CASSGIGLQPQHF. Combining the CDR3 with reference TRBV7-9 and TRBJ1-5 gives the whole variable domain DTGVSQNPRHKITKRGQNVTFRCDPISEHNRLYWYRQTLGQGPEFLTYFQNEAQLEKSRLLSDRFSAERPKGSFSTLEIQRTEQGDSAMYLCASSGIGLQPQHFGDGTRLSIL.

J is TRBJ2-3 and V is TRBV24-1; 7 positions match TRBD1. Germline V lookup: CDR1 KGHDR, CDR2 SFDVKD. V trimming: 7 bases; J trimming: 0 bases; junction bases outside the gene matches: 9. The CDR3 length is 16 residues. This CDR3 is CATSEQGFRSTDTQYF. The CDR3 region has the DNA TGTGCCACCAGCGAACAGGGGTTTAGAAGCACAGATACGCAGTATTTT.

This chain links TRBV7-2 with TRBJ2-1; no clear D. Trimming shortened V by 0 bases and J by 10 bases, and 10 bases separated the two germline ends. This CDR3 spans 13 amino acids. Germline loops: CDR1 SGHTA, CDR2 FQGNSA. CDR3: CASSLAVTAEQFF. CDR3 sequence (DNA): TGTGCCAGCAGCTTAGCGGTTACCGCAGAGCAGTTCTTC.

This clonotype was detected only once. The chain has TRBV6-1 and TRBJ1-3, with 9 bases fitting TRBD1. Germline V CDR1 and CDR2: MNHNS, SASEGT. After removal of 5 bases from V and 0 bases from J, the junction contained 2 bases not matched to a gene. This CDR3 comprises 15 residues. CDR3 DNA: TGTGCCAGCAGTACGGACAGGGGCTCTGGAAACACCATATATTTT. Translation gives CASSTDRGSGNTIYF.

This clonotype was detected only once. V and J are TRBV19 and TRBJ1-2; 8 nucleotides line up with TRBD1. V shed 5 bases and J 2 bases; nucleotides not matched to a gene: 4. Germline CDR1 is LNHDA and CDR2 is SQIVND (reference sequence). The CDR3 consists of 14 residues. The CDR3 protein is CASSLRTGNYGYTF. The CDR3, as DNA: TGTGCCAGTAGTTTGCGGACAGGGAACTATGGCTACACCTTC.

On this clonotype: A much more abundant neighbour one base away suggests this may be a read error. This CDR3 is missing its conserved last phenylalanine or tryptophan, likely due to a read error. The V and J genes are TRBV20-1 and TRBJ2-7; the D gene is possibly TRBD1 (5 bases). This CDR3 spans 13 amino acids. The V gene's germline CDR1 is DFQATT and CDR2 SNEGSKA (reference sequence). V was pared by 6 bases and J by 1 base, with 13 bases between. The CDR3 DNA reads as TGCAGTGCGGACAAAGACAGATCCTACGAGCAGTACCTC. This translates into CSADKDRSYEQYL.

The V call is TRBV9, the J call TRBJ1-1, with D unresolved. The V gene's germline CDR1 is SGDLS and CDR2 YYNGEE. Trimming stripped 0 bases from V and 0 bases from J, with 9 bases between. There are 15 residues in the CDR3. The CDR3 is CASSVAGRVNTEAFF. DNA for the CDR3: TGTGCCAGCAGCGTAGCTGGACGGGTGAACACTGAAGCTTTCTTT.